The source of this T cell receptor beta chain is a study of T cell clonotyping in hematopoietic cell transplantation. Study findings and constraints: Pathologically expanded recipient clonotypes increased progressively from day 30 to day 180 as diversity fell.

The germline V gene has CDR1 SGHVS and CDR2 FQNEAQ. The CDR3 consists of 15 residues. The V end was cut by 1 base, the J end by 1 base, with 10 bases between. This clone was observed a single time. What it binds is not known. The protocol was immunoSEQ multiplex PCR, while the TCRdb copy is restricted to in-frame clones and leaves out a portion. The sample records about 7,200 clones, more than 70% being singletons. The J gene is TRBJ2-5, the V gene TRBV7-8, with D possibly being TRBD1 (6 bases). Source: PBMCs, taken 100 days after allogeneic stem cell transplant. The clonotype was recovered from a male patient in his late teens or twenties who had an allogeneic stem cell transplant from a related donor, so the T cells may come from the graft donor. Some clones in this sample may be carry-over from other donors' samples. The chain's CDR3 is CASSLESGVQETQYF. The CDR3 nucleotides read TGTGCCAGCAGCTTAGAGTCAGGGGTCCAAGAGACCCAGTACTTC.